This TCR beta chain was found in a study of T-cell memory formation after mild COVID-19. The V end lost 7 bases, the J end lost 0 bases, and 14 bases lay between the germline ends. The CDR3 covers 15 residues. This clonotype was counted only a few times. TCRdb redid the calling of the 5' RACE reads with MiXCR, one entry per CDR3 protein. The sample lists 400,000 to 550,000 distinct CDR3 sequences, approximately 25% occurring once. The sequenced sample was PBMCs or a T cell subset sorted from them (not recorded which). The chain has TRBV12-3 or TRBV12-4 and TRBJ2-3; D possibly corresponds to TRBD1 (5 bases). This clonotype was obtained from an adult woman who had mild COVID-19 (a few samples of this study predate the infection). Cell type and time point are not known. CDR3 coding DNA: TGTGCCAGCACCAGGGATAGGAAGAGCACAGATACGCAGTATTTT. As protein: CASTRDRKSTDTQYF.